A single T cell receptor beta chain is shown here with its context. Using immunoSEQ multiplex PCR, the repertoire was profiled, and TCRdb retains in-frame clones only, with some absent. The table shows a few million clones, with more than 90% occurring only once. The sample is drawn from a study of shared clonotypes between healthy human individuals. The V segment lost 3 bases and the J segment 4 bases; nucleotides outside the gene matches: 7. This CDR3 contains 15 residues. Germline lookup yields CDR1 SGHDT and CDR2 YYEEEE. Material: naive CD4+ T cells sorted from blood. Specified subset: CD45RA+ positively selected. V usage is TRBV5-6 and J usage is TRBJ1-5; 7 nucleotides agree with TRBD1. The sequence derives from a man younger than 35 in good health. Here the CDR3 reads CASSYGQVTNQPQHF. The CDR3 DNA reads TGTGCCAGCAGCTACGGACAGGTCACAAATCAGCCCCAGCATTTT.